These 7 T cell receptor beta chains originate from one sample sequenced in a study of graft-versus-host responses after intestinal transplantation. Graft tissue processing released intraepithelial and lamina propria lymphocytes. Sequencing was performed with immunoSEQ multiplex PCR; in TCRdb, only in-frame clones are kept and a portion is missing. This table has 3,000 to 4,000 clones, approximately 85% appearing once. The source material was ileum tissue, sampled 650 to 690 days after intestinal transplant. The receptors were gathered from a human patient who received an intestinal transplant, so some T cells may come from the graft donor.

CDR3 in amino acids: CASSEVTSGGITDTQYF. The CDR3 DNA reads as TGTGCCAGCAGTGAAGTCACTAGCGGGGGGATCACAGATACGCAGTATTTT. The chain employs TRBV6-1 and TRBJ2-3; 12 nucleotides match TRBD2. V shed 1 base and J 2 bases; nucleotides not matched to a gene: 4. The CDR3 consists of 17 residues. CDR1 is MNHNS and CDR2 is SASEGT in the germline V gene.

This chain connects TRBV15 to TRBJ1-2, with no clear D. V dropped 0 bases and J dropped 8 bases, with 16 bases sitting between them. CDR1 and CDR2 from the germline V gene are LNHNV and YYDKDF (reference sequence). The CDR3 extends over 15 amino acids. The CDR3 loop reads CATSRDLKEANGYTF. CDR3 bases: TGTGCCACCAGCAGAGATCTAAAAGAAGCCAACGGCTACACCTTC.

The CDR3 region has the DNA TGTGCCAGCAGCCTCCGGGACAGGGCCGAAAAACTGTTTTTT. This gives the protein CASSLRDRAEKLFF. This sequence joins TRBV7-8 and TRBJ1-4, with 9 nucleotides matching TRBD1. The CDR3 sequence is 14 residues long. V was pared by 5 bases and J by 8 bases, with 6 bases of the junction left unmatched. Per the germline V gene, CDR1 is SGHVS and CDR2 is FQNEAQ.

This chain joins TRBV5-4 and TRBJ1-2, with D unclear. Germline V lookup: CDR1 SGHNT, CDR2 YYREEE (reference sequence). V was cut by 4 bases and J by 8 bases, with 15 bases left in between. CDR3 length equals 13 residues. CDR3 in DNA: TGTGCCAGCAGCGAACGAGGAAACCGGGGCTACACCTTC. This translates into CASSERGNRGYTF.

The rearrangement uses TRBV19 and TRBJ1-4, with D possibly matching TRBD1 (5 bases). Germline CDR1 reads LNHDA; CDR2 reads SQIVND (reference sequence). The CDR3 runs to 16 residues. The V end lost 5 bases, the J end lost 3 bases, and 16 bases lay between the germline ends. The CDR3 sequence: CASSASGNSPNEKLFF. The CDR3 coding sequence is TGTGCCAGTAGTGCTTCAGGGAACTCACCTAATGAAAAACTGTTTTTT.

The chain joins TRBV7-3 to TRBJ1-1; possibly TRBD1 for D (5 bases). In germline, CDR1 is SGHTA, CDR2 FQGTGA. The CDR3 is 14 amino acids. Deletions cut 5 bases from V and 2 bases from J, with 12 bases between. This CDR3 is CASSTGAGNTEAFF. The CDR3 coding sequence is TGTGCCAGCAGCACCGGGGCTGGAAACACTGAAGCTTTCTTT.

The rearrangement uses TRBV9 and TRBJ2-3; tentative D call: TRBD2 (7 bases). In germline, CDR1 is SGDLS, CDR2 YYNGEE. The CDR3 spans 15 residues. Trimming took 0 bases from V and 8 from J, leaving 16 bases between them. CDR3 residues: CASSVDAGAAGTQYF. The CDR3 bases are TGTGCCAGCAGCGTAGATGCGGGGGCCGCGGGTACGCAGTATTTT.